The 17 T cell receptor beta chains presented below share a single source sample, sequenced in a study of shared clonotypes between healthy human individuals. Clones were sequenced by immunoSEQ multiplex PCR, and TCRdb holds only the in-frame ones, with some missing. The repertoire holds hundreds of thousands of clones, with more than 95% as singletons. The sequenced material came from naive CD4+ T cells sorted from blood. The subset was: CD45RA+ positively selected. All receptors come from a woman in her 30s in good health.

The CDR3: CASSPRPGTSGSYEQYF. The CDR3 DNA is TGTGCCAGCAGCCCCCGGCCCGGGACTAGCGGGTCCTACGAGCAGTACTTC. The rearrangement uses TRBV5-4 and TRBJ2-7; TRBD2 matches 12 bases. V gave up 4 bases and J gave up 1 base; unmatched junction bases: 9. Germline CDR1 SGHNT, CDR2 YYREEE (reference sequence). This CDR3 spans 17 amino acids.

The V and J genes are TRBV5-5 and TRBJ2-2; D is unresolved. The CDR3 loop spans 15 amino acids. Germline V gives CDR1 SGHKS, CDR2 YYEKEE (reference sequence). V was trimmed by 0 bases and J by 0 bases, leaving 6 bases between them. The CDR3 DNA follows: TGTGCCAGCAGCTTGGGGGTCGCGAACACCGGGGAGCTGTTTTTT. Residues: CASSLGVANTGELFF.

This chain connects TRBV7-8 to TRBJ2-7, with 10 bases lining up with TRBD2. CDR1 is SGHVS and CDR2 is FQNEAQ in the germline V gene. Losses at the gene ends were 4 bases for V and 4 bases for J; bases not matched to a gene: 10. The CDR3 extends over 16 amino acids. The CDR3 here is CASSSRSGRAVYEQYF. CDR3 nucleotides: TGTGCCAGCAGCTCCCGAAGCGGGAGGGCCGTTTACGAGCAGTACTTC.

The rearrangement links TRBV7-8 to TRBJ1-1; D remains unclear. This CDR3 has 12 amino acids. The germline V and J ends were trimmed by 4 bases and 1 base, with 4 bases remaining between them. Germline assignment: CDR1 SGHVS and CDR2 FQNEAQ. The CDR3 here is CASSWGNTEAFF. DNA of the CDR3: TGTGCCAGCAGCTGGGGGAACACTGAAGCTTTCTTT.

This clone was found once. The chain is built from TRBV29-1 and TRBJ1-5, with a possible D match to TRBD1 (5 bases). CDR1 is SQVTM and CDR2 is ANQGSEA in the germline V gene. The CDR3 consists of 11 residues. CDR3 in DNA: TGCAGAGCAGGGAGCAATCAGCCCCAGCATTTT. Protein product: CRAGSNQPQHF.

V gene TRBV28 combines with J gene TRBJ1-3; D not certain. Germline assignment: CDR1 MDHEN and CDR2 SYDVKM. V shed 8 bases and J shed 4 bases, with 6 bases lying between them. This CDR3 spans 11 amino acids. CDR3: CASGLGNTIYF. CDR3 bases: TGTGCCAGCGGGTTGGGAAACACCATATATTTT. Drawing the rest from reference TRBV28 and TRBJ1-3, the complete variable domain is DVKVTQSSRYLVKRTGEKVFLECVQDMDHENMFWYRQDPGLGLRLIYFSYDVKMKEKGDIPEGYSVSREKKERFSLILESASTNQTSMYLCASGLGNTIYFGEGSWLTVV.

The V call is TRBV5-1, the J call TRBJ2-7, with a tentative D call TRBD2 (6 bases). Looked up from germline, CDR1 is SGHRS and CDR2 is YFSETQ. This CDR3 contains 14 residues. Trimming left V 3 bases short and J 0 bases short, with 10 bases between. CDR3 region: CASSWDSTSYEQYF. Written as DNA, the CDR3 is TGCGCCAGCAGCTGGGACTCGACCTCCTACGAGCAGTACTTC.

The rearrangement joins TRBV7-9 to TRBJ2-1; D is perhaps TRBD2 (6 bases). Germline CDR1 SEHNR, CDR2 FQNEAQ (reference sequence). The CDR3 sequence is 17 residues long. The V end lost 6 bases, the J end lost 0 bases, and 18 bases lay between the germline ends. CDR3 in amino acids: CASSRLGGGSSYNEQFF. Written as DNA, the CDR3 is TGTGCCAGCAGTCGCCTGGGCGGAGGGAGCTCCTACAATGAGCAGTTCTTC.

J is TRBJ2-1 and V is TRBV18; D not resolved. The CDR3 has 16 residues. V was pared by 0 bases and J by 4 bases, with 13 bases between. Germline values: CDR1 KGHSH, CDR2 LQKENI. The CDR3 spells CASSPPVSNPYNEQFF. CDR3 DNA: TGTGCCAGCTCACCACCTGTCTCTAATCCGTACAATGAGCAGTTCTTC.

The rearrangement joins TRBV28 to TRBJ1-4, with D uncertain. CDR1 is MDHEN and CDR2 is SYDVKM in the germline V gene. Deletions cut 7 bases from V and 0 bases from J, with 9 bases between. The CDR3 has 14 amino acids. The CDR3 region is CASMESATNEKLFF. CDR3 bases: TGTGCCAGCATGGAAAGCGCAACTAATGAAAAACTGTTTTTT. Using reference TRBV28 and TRBJ1-4 for the parts outside the CDR3, the full variable domain is DVKVTQSSRYLVKRTGEKVFLECVQDMDHENMFWYRQDPGLGLRLIYFSYDVKMKEKGDIPEGYSVSREKKERFSLILESASTNQTSMYLCASMESATNEKLFFGSGTQLSVL.

CDR3 loop: CASSVAGQTDYEQYF. The CDR3 coding sequence is TGTGCCAGCAGCGTAGCGGGGCAGACCGACTACGAGCAGTACTTC. The genes are TRBV9 and TRBJ2-7; D might be TRBD1 or TRBD2, each matching 5 bases. Trimming took off 0 bases at V and 3 bases at J, with 13 bases between the two ends. The CDR3 has 15 residues. CDR1 and CDR2 (germline): SGDLS, YYNGEE.

The chain recombines TRBV6-1 with TRBJ2-7; 9 bases fit TRBD1. Per germline, CDR1 MNHNS and CDR2 SASEGT. This CDR3 has 15 residues. V was clipped by 1 base and J by 3 bases; unmatched bases: 4. In nucleotides, the CDR3 is TGTGCCAGCAGTGAAGATGGGACAGGGAACTACGAGCAGTACTTC. Its translation is CASSEDGTGNYEQYF.

The rearrangement joins TRBV28 to TRBJ2-7; 7 nucleotides line up with TRBD2. Germline CDR1 and CDR2: MDHEN and SYDVKM. After removal of 5 bases from V and 7 bases from J, the junction contained 14 bases not matched to a gene. CDR3 length: 15 residues. The chain's CDR3 is CASSPHSGAIGEQYF. As DNA, the CDR3 is TGTGCCAGCAGTCCGCACAGCGGGGCGATTGGAGAGCAGTACTTC.

The table lists this clone with a count of one. The chain joins TRBV2 to TRBJ1-2; D unresolved. With 6 bases removed from V and 8 bases from J, the gap between germline ends came to 16 bases. This CDR3 has 13 amino acids. Germline V lookup: CDR1 SNHLY, CDR2 FYNNEI. The CDR3 region is CASRPGDRGGYTF. CDR3 coding DNA: TGTGCCAGCAGGCCCGGAGACCGCGGGGGCTACACCTTC.

J is TRBJ1-2 and V is TRBV28, with D maybe TRBD1 (5 bases). Trimming stripped 10 bases from V and 3 bases from J, with 12 bases between. The CDR3 runs 12 residues. CDR1 is MDHEN, CDR2 SYDVKM, per germline. CDR3 bases: TGTGCCACCGACCGGGGGTACTATGGCTACACCTTC. Protein sequence: CATDRGYYGYTF.

V is TRBV6-1 and J is TRBJ1-1; 7 bases align to TRBD1. V shed 3 bases and J 11 bases; nucleotides not matched to a gene: 9. The CDR3 extends over 13 amino acids. CDR1 and CDR2 from the germline V gene are MNHNS and SASEGT. CDR3 bases: TGTGCCAGCAGTGACGTTTTGGGCAGGGGGGCTTTCTTT. This codes for CASSDVLGRGAFF.

The chain links TRBV9 to TRBJ2-3; 7 bases are a match to TRBD2. The CDR3 runs to 13 residues. Losses at the gene ends were 4 bases for V and 5 bases for J; bases not matched to a gene: 4. Germline V gene lookup returns CDR1 SGDLS and CDR2 YYNGEE. The CDR3 bases are TGTGCCAGCAGCCCCGGACTAGTAGATACGCAGTATTTT. It specifies CASSPGLVDTQYF. Full variable domain (rest looked up from reference TRBV9 and TRBJ2-3): DSGVTQTPKHLITATGQRVTLRCSPRSGDLSVYWYQQSLDQGLQFLIQYYNGEERAKGNILERFSAQQFPDLHSELNLSSLELGDSALYFCASSPGLVDTQYFGPGTRLTVL.